The following is a T cell receptor beta chain sequence with its context. Its antigen is unidentified. This entry belongs to a study of graft-versus-host responses after intestinal transplantation. Turning to the study itself: Grafts that recipients had were multivisceral, liver-intestinal, or isolated intestinal transplants. Whole-study findings and limits: GvH clones were identified in recipient marrow, with some first appearing in ileum or blood. Peak GvH clone levels in circulation were associated with early post-transplant HvG declines.

The repertoire was sequenced with immunoSEQ multiplex PCR; TCRdb's copy has only in-frame clones and lacks some. The table shows 90,000 to 150,000 clones, with approximately 95% occurring only once. Germline V gene lookup returns CDR1 DFQATT and CDR2 SNEGSKA (reference sequence). The CDR3 loop spans 11 amino acids. V dropped 5 bases and J dropped 10 bases, with 12 bases sitting between them. The chain has TRBV20-1 and TRBJ2-1; D perhaps matches TRBD2 (6 bases). The sample in question was unstimulated CD8+ T cells sorted from spleen or lymph node cells, obtained before intestinal transplant. The receptor comes from a human donor who received an intestinal transplant. CDR3 coding DNA: TGCAGTGCTCCGTCGGCGGGAGAGCAGTTCTTC. As protein: CSAPSAGEQFF.